These 7 T cell receptor beta chains originate from one sample sequenced in a study of T cells after yellow fever vaccination. Using its own MiXCR run on the 5' RACE reads, TCRdb lists one record per CDR3 protein. The table has some 300,000 distinct CDR3 sequences, roughly 8.7% seen once. The material was CD4+ T cells sorted from PBMCs, obtained 5 days after the yellow fever booster vaccination. These receptors all come from a man younger than 35 who received the YFV17D yellow fever vaccine.

This clonotype was picked up many times. The V gene is TRBV24-1, the J gene TRBJ2-1, with D maybe TRBD2 (5 bases). Trimming removed 2 bases at V and 2 bases at J, with 12 bases between. The CDR3 covers 16 residues. Germline CDR1 and CDR2: KGHDR and SFDVKD. CDR3 nucleotides: TGTGCCACCAGTGATTCTATGGGGAGCACCTACAATGAGCAGTTCTTC. The encoded protein is CATSDSMGSTYNEQFF.

This clonotype showed up many times. This sequence joins TRBV10-3 and TRBJ2-1; 8 bases match TRBD2. The ends lost 7 bases at V and 5 bases at J; junction bases unmatched: 13. Germline CDR1 ENHRY, CDR2 SYGVKD. This CDR3 spans 16 amino acids. DNA for the CDR3: TGTGCCATCACCCCGTGGGCGGGGGGTCGGCACAATGAGCAGTTCTTC. As protein: CAITPWAGGRHNEQFF.

The chain has TRBV14 and TRBJ2-5; D possibly matches TRBD1 or TRBD2 (5 bases each). V was pared by 2 bases and J by 5 bases, with 15 bases between. The CDR3 covers 15 residues. In germline, CDR1 is SGHDN, CDR2 FVKESK. The CDR3 DNA is TGTGCCAGCAGCCAAAGCCCGGGACGATGGGAGACCCAGTACTTC. Amino acid sequence: CASSQSPGRWETQYF.

This clonotype was counted a few times. The chain has TRBV5-1 and TRBJ2-7, with a weak D call TRBD1 (5 bases). The CDR3 sequence is 13 residues long. Deletions cut 1 base from V and 2 bases from J, with 7 bases between. Per the germline V gene, CDR1 is SGHRS and CDR2 is YFSETQ. CDR3 nucleotides: TGCGCCAGCAGCTTGACCAGGGCCTACGAGCAGTACTTC. This gives the protein CASSLTRAYEQYF.

This chain uses TRBV20-1 with TRBJ2-4, with D possibly matching TRBD2 (5 bases). V dropped 3 bases and J dropped 5 bases, with 14 bases sitting between them. This CDR3 spans 14 amino acids. CDR1 is DFQATT, CDR2 SNEGSKA, per germline (reference sequence). CDR3 DNA: TGCAGTGCTAGTCCCCTGGGAGCTGAAAACATTCAGTACTTC. Translation: CSASPLGAENIQYF.

The chain links TRBV12-3 or TRBV12-4 to TRBJ1-1; no reliable D call. The CDR3 sequence is 14 residues long. Deletions cut 5 bases from V and 1 base from J, with 11 bases between. Here the CDR3 reads CASSPTWGNTEAFF. The DNA for the CDR3 is TGTGCCAGCAGTCCCACATGGGGGAACACTGAAGCTTTCTTT.

This clonotype was observed a handful of times. The chain recombines TRBV20-1 with TRBJ1-5; TRBD1 agrees at 7 bases. The V gene end was trimmed by 3 bases and the J gene end by 0 bases; junction bases not matched to a gene: 11. In germline, CDR1 is DFQATT, CDR2 SNEGSKA (reference sequence). The CDR3 totals 17 residues. CDR3 protein: CSARGSGGSYSNQPQHF. The CDR3 DNA is TGCAGTGCTAGGGGTTCAGGGGGGAGTTATAGCAATCAGCCCCAGCATTTT.